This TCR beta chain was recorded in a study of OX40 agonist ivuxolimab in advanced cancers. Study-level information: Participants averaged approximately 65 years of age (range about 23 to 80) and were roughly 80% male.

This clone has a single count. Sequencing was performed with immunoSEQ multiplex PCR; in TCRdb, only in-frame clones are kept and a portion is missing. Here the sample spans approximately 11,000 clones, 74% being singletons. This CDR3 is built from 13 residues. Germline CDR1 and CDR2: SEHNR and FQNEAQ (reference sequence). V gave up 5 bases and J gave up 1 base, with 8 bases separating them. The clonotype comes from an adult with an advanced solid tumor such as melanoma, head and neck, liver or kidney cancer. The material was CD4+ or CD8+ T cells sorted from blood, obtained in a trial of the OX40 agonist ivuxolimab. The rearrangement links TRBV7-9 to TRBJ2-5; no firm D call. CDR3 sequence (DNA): TGTGCCAGCAGCCCGTGGGGCCAAGAGACCCAGTACTTC. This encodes CASSPWGQETQYF.